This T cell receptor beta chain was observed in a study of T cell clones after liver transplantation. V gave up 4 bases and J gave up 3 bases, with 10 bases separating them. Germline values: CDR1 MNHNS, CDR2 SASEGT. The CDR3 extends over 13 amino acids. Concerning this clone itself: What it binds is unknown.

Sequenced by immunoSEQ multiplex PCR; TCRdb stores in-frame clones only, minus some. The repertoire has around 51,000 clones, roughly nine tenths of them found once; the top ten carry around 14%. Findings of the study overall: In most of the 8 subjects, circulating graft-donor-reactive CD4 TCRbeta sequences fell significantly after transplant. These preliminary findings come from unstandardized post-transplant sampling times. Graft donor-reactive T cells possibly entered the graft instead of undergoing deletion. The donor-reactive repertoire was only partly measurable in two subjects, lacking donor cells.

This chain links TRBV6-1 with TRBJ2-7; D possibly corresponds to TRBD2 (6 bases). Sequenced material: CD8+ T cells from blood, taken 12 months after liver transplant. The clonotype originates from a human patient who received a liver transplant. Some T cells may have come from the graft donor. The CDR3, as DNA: TGTGCCAGCAGTGTACTCGGGGGCTACGAGCAGTACTTC. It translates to CASSVLGGYEQYF.